The clone carrying this T cell receptor (beta chain) was counted only a few times. Its matching antigen is unknown. The data originate from a study of blood T cells in healthy people across ages. Study results and caveats: Underestimates were what the diversity estimates from one million T cells were considered to be. Long-lived donors exceeded aged donors in naive CD4+ cells and diversity. PBMCs were not sorted, which prevented a conclusive comparison of naive versus antigen-experienced cells.

CDR3 length: 15 residues. Trimming at V came to 4 bases and at J to 3 bases, leaving 7 bases not matched to a gene. Germline V gene data show CDR1 as SEHNR and CDR2 as FQNEAQ (reference sequence). For the second PCR, which ran for about 6 to 12 cycles, a sample-barcoded 5' primer and a J-beta primer mix were used. Unique molecular identifiers of 12 random nucleotides labeled each cDNA. TCRdb called the 5' RACE reads again in MiXCR, with one record for every CDR3 protein. The repertoire includes about 1.7 million distinct CDR3 sequences, 28% of them detected once, and over 7% sits in the top ten. The chain uses TRBV7-9 and TRBJ2-7; 9 nucleotides align to TRBD2. Sequencing was performed on blood. This clonotype originated in a woman aged 25 to 39 in good health. The DNA for the CDR3 is TGTGCCAGCAGCTCCAGGACTAGCGTGAACTACGAGCAGTACTTC. Residues: CASSSRTSVNYEQYF. Supplemented by reference TRBV7-9 and TRBJ2-7, the full variable domain reads DTGVSQNPRHKITKRGQNVTFRCDPISEHNRLYWYRQTLGQGPEFLTYFQNEAQLEKSRLLSDRFSAERPKGSFSTLEIQRTEQGDSAMYLCASSSRTSVNYEQYFGPGTRLTVT.